One sample yielded the 22 T cell receptor beta chains listed below, sequenced in a study of blood T cell repertoires in COVID-19. Generated by immunoSEQ multiplex PCR, the TCRdb table keeps only in-frame clones and is missing some. The sample lists tens of thousands of clones; 81% were seen once. Sequencing was performed on peripheral blood. The receptors shown here come from a woman between 70 and 85 years old with acute or convalescent COVID-19.

This clone was picked up a small number of times. This rearrangement joins TRBV9 to TRBJ2-1; the match to TRBD2 covers 8 bases. Germline V gene lookup returns CDR1 SGDLS and CDR2 YYNGEE. V trimming: 0 bases; J trimming: 6 bases; junction bases outside the gene matches: 5. The CDR3 has 15 residues. The CDR3 DNA is TGTGCCAGCAGCGTAGTGTCGGGAGGGACCAATGAGCAGTTCTTC. The encoded protein is CASSVVSGGTNEQFF.

This chain uses TRBV5-1 with TRBJ1-5; TRBD1 aligns across 7 bases. CDR3 length: 15 residues. Trimming removed 2 bases from V and 10 bases from J; junction bases left unmatched: 12. Germline-derived CDR1 and CDR2 are SGHRS and YFSETQ. CDR3 sequence: CASSFSRDRGYPQHF. The DNA for the CDR3 is TGCGCCAGCAGCTTTTCGCGGGACAGAGGGTATCCCCAGCATTTT.

This chain connects TRBV12-3 or TRBV12-4 to TRBJ2-7, with a possible D match to TRBD2 (5 bases). This CDR3 spans 13 amino acids. Between the trimmed V and J ends, which lost 6 bases and 0 bases, there was a span of 9 bases. This CDR3 is CASRGAVSYEQYF. In DNA, the CDR3 is TGTGCCAGCAGGGGAGCGGTCTCCTACGAGCAGTACTTC.

V and J are TRBV4-2 and TRBJ1-1; possibly TRBD1 for D (5 bases). Germline values: CDR1 LGHNA, CDR2 YNFKEQ. V was cut by 3 bases and J by 1 base, with 21 bases left in between. The CDR3 contains 18 residues. CDR3 loop: CASSQSIWPGRGNTEAFF. CDR3 nucleotide sequence: TGTGCCAGCAGCCAGTCGATATGGCCGGGTAGGGGGAACACTGAAGCTTTCTTT.

This chain connects TRBV11-3 to TRBJ2-5; possible D gene TRBD2, 6 bases. Germline lookup yields CDR1 SGHNT and CDR2 YENEEA. CDR3 size: 13 residues. Trimming removed 5 bases from V and 5 bases from J, with 12 bases in between. CDR3 sequence (DNA): TGTGCCAGCAGCGGAGGGGAGTTGGAGACCCAGTACTTC. Translating it yields CASSGGELETQYF.

The chain couples TRBV3-1 (or the pseudogene TRBV3-2) to TRBJ2-1; 8 nucleotides match TRBD2. CDR1 is LGHDT, CDR2 YNNKEL, per germline (reference sequence). Trimming at V came to 4 bases and at J to 6 bases, leaving 8 bases not matched to a gene. The CDR3 runs 15 residues. The CDR3 here is CASSRGLAGSNEQFF. The CDR3 nucleotides are TGTGCCAGCAGCCGGGGGCTAGCGGGCTCCAATGAGCAGTTCTTC.

V gene TRBV7-9 combines with J gene TRBJ1-4; 9 bases map to TRBD1. Per germline, CDR1 SEHNR and CDR2 FQNEAQ (reference sequence). V dropped 5 bases and J dropped 6; count of bases not matched to a gene: 13. The CDR3 runs 17 residues. The CDR3 reads CASSPNVRQGVHEKLFF. In DNA, the CDR3 is TGTGCCAGCAGCCCTAACGTACGACAGGGGGTGCATGAAAAACTGTTTTTT. Complete variable domain (other parts from reference TRBV7-9 and TRBJ1-4): DTGVSQNPRHKITKRGQNVTFRCDPISEHNRLYWYRQTLGQGPEFLTYFQNEAQLEKSRLLSDRFSAERPKGSFSTLEIQRTEQGDSAMYLCASSPNVRQGVHEKLFFGSGTQLSVL.

The rearrangement uses TRBV11-3 and TRBJ2-1, with a tentative D call TRBD1 (7 bases). This CDR3 comprises 14 residues. CDR1 and CDR2 (germline): SGHNT, YENEEA. V was cut by 3 bases and J by 10 bases, with 16 bases left in between. CDR3 DNA sequence: TGTGCCAGCAGCTTGGGACAGCCCGGAGGGGAGCAGTTCTTC. This encodes CASSLGQPGGEQFF.

This clone occurred a few times. The chain employs TRBV6-5 and TRBJ2-2; 8 nucleotides agree with TRBD1. V lost 6 bases and J lost 4; bases outside the gene matches: 7. This CDR3 has 15 residues. The germline V gene encodes CDR1 MNHEY and CDR2 SVGAGI. CDR3: CASRPQGASTGELFF. As DNA, the CDR3 is TGTGCCAGCAGGCCTCAGGGGGCTTCCACCGGGGAGCTGTTTTTT.

The gene calls are TRBV7-8 and TRBJ2-5; the match to TRBD1 covers 10 bases. This CDR3 is built from 16 residues. Germline lookup yields CDR1 SGHVS and CDR2 FQNEAQ. Trimming cost V 5 bases and J 3 bases; bases outside gene matches: 9. The CDR3 nucleotides read TGTGCCAGCAGCCCTCCAGGGACAGGGGCGAAAGAGACCCAGTACTTC. Translating gives CASSPPGTGAKETQYF. The variable domain in full, completed from reference TRBV7-8 and TRBJ2-5, reads GAGVSQSPRYKVAKRGQDVALRCDPISGHVSLFWYQQALGQGPEFLTYFQNEAQLDKSGLPSDRFFAERPEGSVSTLKIQRTQQEDSAVYLCASSPPGTGAKETQYFGPGTRLLVL.

This rearrangement joins TRBV3-1 (or the pseudogene TRBV3-2) to TRBJ1-5, with D possibly TRBD1 on 5 matching bases. The CDR3 has 14 amino acids. Per germline, CDR1 LGHDT and CDR2 YNNKEL (reference sequence). The V and J ends lost 1 base and 7 bases respectively, with 11 bases between them. The CDR3 bases are TGTGCCAGCAGCCAAGTAAGGGGTAACCAGCCCCAGCATTTT. Translating it yields CASSQVRGNQPQHF.

This chain uses TRBV5-6 with TRBJ1-5; 7 bases align to TRBD1. CDR3 length: 15 residues. Trimming cost V 4 bases and J 4 bases; bases outside gene matches: 8. CDR1 is SGHDT, CDR2 YYEEEE, per germline. The CDR3 sequence: CASSEGTAFNQPQHF. The CDR3 DNA sequence: TGTGCCAGCAGCGAGGGGACAGCCTTTAATCAGCCCCAGCATTTT.

V is TRBV19 and J is TRBJ1-1; a possible D gene is TRBD1 (6 bases). The CDR3 extends over 16 amino acids. The V end lost 5 bases, the J end lost 0 bases, and 16 bases lay between the germline ends. CDR1 LNHDA and CDR2 SQIVND come from the germline V gene (reference sequence). The CDR3 reads CASSQGSIKLNTEAFF. The CDR3 DNA follows: TGTGCCAGTAGTCAGGGGAGTATAAAATTGAACACTGAAGCTTTCTTT.

The chain uses TRBV27 and TRBJ2-3; D is possibly TRBD2 (6 bases). CDR1 and CDR2 from the germline V gene are MNHEY and SMNVEV (reference sequence). The CDR3 loop spans 15 amino acids. Deletions cut 2 bases from V and 1 base from J, with 10 bases between. The CDR3 nucleotides read TGTGCCAGCAGTTTAGGAGGGAGTGGCACAGATACGCAGTATTTT. This encodes CASSLGGSGTDTQYF.

In its sample, this clone was seen a few times. The chain uses TRBV21-1 and TRBJ1-1; the table calls TRBD1, which could not be checked here. TRBV21-1 is assigned pseudogene status. This CDR3 region has 15 residues. CDR3 nucleotides: TGTGCCAGCAGCGACCGGACAGACAAGTTCCCTGAAGCTTTCTTT. This gives the protein CASSDRTDKFPEAFF.

V usage is TRBV24-1 and J usage is TRBJ2-3; 9 bases are a match to TRBD2. The CDR3 is made up of 16 amino acids. Germline values: CDR1 KGHDR, CDR2 SFDVKD. After removal of 5 bases from V and 2 bases from J, the junction contained 7 bases not matched to a gene. The CDR3 bases are TGTGCCACCAGTGCCAGGGGCGGGAGGGTCACAGATACGCAGTATTTT. It yields the protein CATSARGGRVTDTQYF.

The chain carries TRBV11-3 and TRBJ2-7, with 7 bases identical to TRBD1. The CDR3 length is 14 residues. V shed 3 bases, J shed 3 bases, and the junction held 5 bases outside the gene matches. CDR1 SGHNT and CDR2 YENEEA come from the germline V gene. This CDR3 reads CASSFLDRDYEQYF. DNA for the CDR3: TGTGCCAGCAGCTTTCTAGACAGGGACTACGAGCAGTACTTC.

The gene calls are TRBV4-1 and TRBJ2-1; 14 bases are a match to TRBD2. The V segment lost 1 base and the J segment 1 base; nucleotides outside the gene matches: 3. The germline V gene has CDR1 MGHRA and CDR2 YSYEKL. CDR3 length: 18 amino acids. The CDR3 loop reads CASSQAGTSGGSYNEQFF. CDR3 coding DNA: TGCGCCAGCAGCCAAGCCGGGACTAGCGGGGGTTCCTACAATGAGCAGTTCTTC.

This clone was observed a handful of times. The chain combines TRBV5-8 with TRBJ1-5; the match to TRBD1 covers 7 bases. This CDR3 comprises 16 residues. V was clipped by 2 bases and J by 2 bases; unmatched bases: 7. From germline, CDR1 is SGHTS and CDR2 YDEGEE. In DNA form, the CDR3 reads TGTGCCAGCAGCTTCTTTTATACAGGGGGCAATCAGCCCCAGCATTTT. Encoded protein: CASSFFYTGGNQPQHF.

This clone was picked up one time. The chain has TRBV6-5 and TRBJ1-5; 8 nucleotides agree with TRBD1. CDR3 size: 13 residues. The V and J ends lost 6 bases and 4 bases, in that order; junction bases with no gene match: 2. Per the germline V gene, CDR1 is MNHEY and CDR2 is SVGAGI. DNA of the CDR3: TGTGCCAGCAGGGACAGGGAGAATCAGCCCCAGCATTTT. Its translation is CASRDRENQPQHF.

The chain uses TRBV11-2 and TRBJ1-6; D is perhaps TRBD1 (5 bases). Trimming removed 3 bases from V and 4 bases from J, with 13 bases in between. CDR3 size: 16 residues. Germline-derived CDR1 and CDR2 are SGHAT and FQNNGV. The CDR3, as DNA: TGTGCCAGCAGCTTCGGGCGGGGGGGGTATAATTCACCCCTCCACTTT. This sequence encodes CASSFGRGGYNSPLHF.

This chain links TRBV15 with TRBJ1-1; weak D call: TRBD1 (6 bases). This CDR3 spans 16 amino acids. V lost 3 bases, J lost 2 bases, and 16 bases lay in between. CDR1 is LNHNV, CDR2 YYDKDF, per germline (reference sequence). The CDR3 here is CATSRGGQGRNTEAFF. The CDR3 DNA sequence: TGTGCCACCAGCAGGGGGGGGCAGGGCCGAAACACTGAAGCTTTCTTT.